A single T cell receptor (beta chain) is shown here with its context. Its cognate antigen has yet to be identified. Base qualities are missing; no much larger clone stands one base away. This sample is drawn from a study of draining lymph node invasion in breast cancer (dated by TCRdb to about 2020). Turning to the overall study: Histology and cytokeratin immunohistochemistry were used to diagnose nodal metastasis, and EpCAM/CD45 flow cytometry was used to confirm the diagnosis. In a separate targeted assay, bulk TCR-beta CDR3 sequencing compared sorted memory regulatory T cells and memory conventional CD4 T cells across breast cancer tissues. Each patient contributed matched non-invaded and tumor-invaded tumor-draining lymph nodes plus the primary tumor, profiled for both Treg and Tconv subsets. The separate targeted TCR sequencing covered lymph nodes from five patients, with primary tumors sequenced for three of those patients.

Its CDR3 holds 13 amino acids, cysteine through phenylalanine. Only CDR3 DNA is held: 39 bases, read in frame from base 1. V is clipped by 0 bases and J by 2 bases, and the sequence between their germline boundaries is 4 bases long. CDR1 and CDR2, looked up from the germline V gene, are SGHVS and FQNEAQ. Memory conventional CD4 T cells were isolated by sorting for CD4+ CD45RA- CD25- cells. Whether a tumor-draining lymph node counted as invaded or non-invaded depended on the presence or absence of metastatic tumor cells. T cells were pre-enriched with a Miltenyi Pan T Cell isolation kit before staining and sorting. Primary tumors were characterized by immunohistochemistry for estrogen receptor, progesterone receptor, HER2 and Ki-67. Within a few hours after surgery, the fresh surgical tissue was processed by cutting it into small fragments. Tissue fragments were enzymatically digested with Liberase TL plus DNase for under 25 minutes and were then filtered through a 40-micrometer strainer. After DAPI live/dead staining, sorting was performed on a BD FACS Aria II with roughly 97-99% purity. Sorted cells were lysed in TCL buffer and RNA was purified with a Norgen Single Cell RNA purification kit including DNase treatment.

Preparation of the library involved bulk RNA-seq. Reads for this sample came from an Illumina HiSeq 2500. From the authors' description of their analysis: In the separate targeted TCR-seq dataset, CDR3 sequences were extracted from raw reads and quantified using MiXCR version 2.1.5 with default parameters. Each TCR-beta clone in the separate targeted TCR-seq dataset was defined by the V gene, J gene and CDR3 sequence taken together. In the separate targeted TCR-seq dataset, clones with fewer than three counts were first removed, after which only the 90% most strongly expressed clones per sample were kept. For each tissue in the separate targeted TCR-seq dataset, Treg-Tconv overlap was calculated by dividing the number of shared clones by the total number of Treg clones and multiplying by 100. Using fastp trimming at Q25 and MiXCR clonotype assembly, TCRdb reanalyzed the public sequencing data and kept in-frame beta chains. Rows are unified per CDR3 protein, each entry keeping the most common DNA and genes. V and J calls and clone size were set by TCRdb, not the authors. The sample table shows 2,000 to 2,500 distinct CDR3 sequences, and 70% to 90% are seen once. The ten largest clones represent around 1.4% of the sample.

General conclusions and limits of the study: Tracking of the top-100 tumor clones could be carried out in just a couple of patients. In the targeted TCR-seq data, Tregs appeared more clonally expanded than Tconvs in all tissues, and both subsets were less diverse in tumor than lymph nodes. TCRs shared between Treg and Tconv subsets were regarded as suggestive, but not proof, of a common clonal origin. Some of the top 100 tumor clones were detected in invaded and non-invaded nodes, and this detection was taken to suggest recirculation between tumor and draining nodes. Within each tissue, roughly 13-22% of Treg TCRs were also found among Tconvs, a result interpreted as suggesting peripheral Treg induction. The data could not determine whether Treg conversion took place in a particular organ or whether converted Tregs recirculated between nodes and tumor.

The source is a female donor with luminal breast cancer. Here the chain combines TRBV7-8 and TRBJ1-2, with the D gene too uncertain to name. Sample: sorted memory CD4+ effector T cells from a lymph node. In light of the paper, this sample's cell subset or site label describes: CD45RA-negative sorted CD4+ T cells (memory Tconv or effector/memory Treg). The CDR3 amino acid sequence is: CASSLAENYGYTF. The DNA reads TGTGCCAGCAGCTTAGCGGAGAACTATGGCTACACCTTC.